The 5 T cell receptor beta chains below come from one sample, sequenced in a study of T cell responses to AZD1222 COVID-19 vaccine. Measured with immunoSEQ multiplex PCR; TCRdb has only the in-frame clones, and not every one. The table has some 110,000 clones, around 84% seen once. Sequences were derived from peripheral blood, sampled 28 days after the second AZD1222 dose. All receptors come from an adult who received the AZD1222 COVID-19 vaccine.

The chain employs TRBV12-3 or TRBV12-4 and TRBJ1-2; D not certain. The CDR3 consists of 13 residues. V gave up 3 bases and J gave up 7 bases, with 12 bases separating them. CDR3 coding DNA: TGTGCCAGCAGTTTGGGAGACTTCGGTGGCTACACCTTC. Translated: CASSLGDFGGYTF.

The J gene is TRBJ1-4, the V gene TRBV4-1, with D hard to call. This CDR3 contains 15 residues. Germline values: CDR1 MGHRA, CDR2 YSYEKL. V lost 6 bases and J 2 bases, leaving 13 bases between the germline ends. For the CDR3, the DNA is TGCGCCAGCAGGCGCCTCGGAAATACTAATGAAAAACTGTTTTTT. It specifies CASRRLGNTNEKLFF.

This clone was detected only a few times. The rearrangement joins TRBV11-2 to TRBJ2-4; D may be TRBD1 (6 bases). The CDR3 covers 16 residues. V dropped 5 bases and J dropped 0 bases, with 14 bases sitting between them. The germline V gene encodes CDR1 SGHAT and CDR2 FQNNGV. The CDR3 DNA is TGTGCCAGCAGCCGTACAGGGTCCGTAGCCAAAAACATTCAGTACTTC. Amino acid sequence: CASSRTGSVAKNIQYF.

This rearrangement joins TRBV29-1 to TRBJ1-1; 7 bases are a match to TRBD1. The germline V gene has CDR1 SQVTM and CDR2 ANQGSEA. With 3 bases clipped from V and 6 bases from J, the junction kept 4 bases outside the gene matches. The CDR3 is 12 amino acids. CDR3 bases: TGCAGCGTTGAGACAGGGAGGGCTGAAGCTTTCTTT. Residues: CSVETGRAEAFF.

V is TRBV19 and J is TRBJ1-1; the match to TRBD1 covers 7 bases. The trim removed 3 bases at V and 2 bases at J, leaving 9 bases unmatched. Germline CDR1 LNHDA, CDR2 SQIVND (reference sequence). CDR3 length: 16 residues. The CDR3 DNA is TGTGCCAGTAGTATGAGGGACAGCGGGGGAAACACTGAAGCTTTCTTT. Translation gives CASSMRDSGGNTEAFF.